This entry is about one TCR beta chain. As yet, its antigen is unknown. The entry originates in a study of OX40 agonist ivuxolimab in advanced cancers. About the research overall: The patients got ivuxolimab, which is an agonistic anti-OX40 (CD134) antibody. Broader study findings: The study observed clonal expansion of CD4+ and CD8+ blood T cells by week 6 at 0.1 to 3.0 mg/kg. Compared with others, partial responders at 0.1-3.0 mg/kg displayed clonal expansion among the lowest.

The V and J ends lost 7 bases and 2 bases, in that order; junction bases with no gene match: 3. CDR1 MNHEY and CDR2 SVGAGI come from the germline V gene. The CDR3 spans 13 residues. Profiling relied on immunoSEQ multiplex PCR, and the TCRdb table lists in-frame clones only, not all of them. The sample has 60,000 to 75,000 clones, roughly 80% seen once. The sequencing here drew on CD4+ or CD8+ T cells sorted from blood, taken in a trial of the OX40 agonist ivuxolimab. The TCR comes from an adult with an advanced solid tumor such as melanoma, head and neck, liver or kidney cancer. This chain uses TRBV6-5 with TRBJ2-3; 7 bases match TRBD1. CDR3 nucleotides: TGTGCCAGCAAGGGGGCAGCCACAGATACGCAGTATTTT. The encoded protein is CASKGAATDTQYF.